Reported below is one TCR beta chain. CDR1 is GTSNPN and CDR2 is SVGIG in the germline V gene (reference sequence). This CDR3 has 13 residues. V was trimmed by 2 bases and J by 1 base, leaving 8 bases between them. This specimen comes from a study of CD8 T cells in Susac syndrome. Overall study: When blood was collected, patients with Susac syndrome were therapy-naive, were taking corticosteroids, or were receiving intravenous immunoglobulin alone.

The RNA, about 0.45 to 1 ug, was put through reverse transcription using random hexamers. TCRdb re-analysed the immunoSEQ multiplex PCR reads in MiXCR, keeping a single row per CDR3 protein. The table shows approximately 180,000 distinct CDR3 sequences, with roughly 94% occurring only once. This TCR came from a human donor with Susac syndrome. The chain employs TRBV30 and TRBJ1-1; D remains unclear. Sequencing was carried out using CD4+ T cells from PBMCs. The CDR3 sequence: CAWSLSGNTEAFF. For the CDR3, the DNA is TGTGCCTGGAGTCTATCAGGGAACACTGAAGCTTTCTTT.